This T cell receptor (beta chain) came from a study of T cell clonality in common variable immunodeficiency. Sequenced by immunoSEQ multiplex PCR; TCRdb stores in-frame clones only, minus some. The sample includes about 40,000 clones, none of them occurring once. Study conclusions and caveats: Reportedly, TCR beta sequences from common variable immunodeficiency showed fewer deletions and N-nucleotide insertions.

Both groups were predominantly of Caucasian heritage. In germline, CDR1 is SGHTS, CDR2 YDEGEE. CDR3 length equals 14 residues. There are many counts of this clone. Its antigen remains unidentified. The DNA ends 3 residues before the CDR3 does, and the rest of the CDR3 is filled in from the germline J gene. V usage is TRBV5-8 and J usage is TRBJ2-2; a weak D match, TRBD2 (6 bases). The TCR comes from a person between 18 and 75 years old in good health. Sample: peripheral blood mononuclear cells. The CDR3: CASSRDSRSNVLFF. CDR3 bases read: TGTGCCAGCAGCAGGGACTCTCGGTCCAACGTG. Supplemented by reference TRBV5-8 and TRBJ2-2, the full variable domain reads EAGVTQSPTHLIKTRGQQATLRCSPISGHTSVYWYQQALGLGLQFLLWYDEGEERNRGNFPPRFSGRQFPNYSSELNVNALELEDSALYLCASSRDSRSNVLFFGEGSRLTVL.